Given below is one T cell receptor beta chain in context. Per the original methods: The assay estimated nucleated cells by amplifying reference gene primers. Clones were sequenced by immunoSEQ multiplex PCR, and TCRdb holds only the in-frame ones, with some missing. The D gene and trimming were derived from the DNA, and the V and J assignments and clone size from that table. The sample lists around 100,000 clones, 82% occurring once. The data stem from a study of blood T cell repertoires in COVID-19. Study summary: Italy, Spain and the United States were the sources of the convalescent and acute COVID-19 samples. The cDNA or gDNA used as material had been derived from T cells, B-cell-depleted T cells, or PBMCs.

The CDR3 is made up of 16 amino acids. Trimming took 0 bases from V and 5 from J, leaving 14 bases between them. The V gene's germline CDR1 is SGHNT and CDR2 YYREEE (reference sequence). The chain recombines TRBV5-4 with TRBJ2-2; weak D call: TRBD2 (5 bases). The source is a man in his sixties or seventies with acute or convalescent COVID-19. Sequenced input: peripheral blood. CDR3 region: CASSLGGWSRTGELFF. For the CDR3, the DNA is TGTGCCAGCAGCTTGGGAGGGTGGTCGCGGACCGGGGAGCTGTTTTTT.